This TCR beta chain was recorded in a study of blood T cells in healthy people across ages. A second PCR of 7 to 11 cycles used a sample-barcoded 5' primer and a J-beta primer mix. TCRdb independently ran MiXCR on the 5' RACE reads; one entry per CDR3 protein. The sample lists around 690,000 distinct CDR3 sequences, about 53% occurring once. This CDR3 region has 14 residues. V was trimmed by 6 bases and J by 0 bases, leaving 14 bases between them. Germline-derived CDR1 and CDR2 are DFQATT and SNEGSKA (reference sequence). This clonotype has only a few counts. Sequenced sample: blood. This chain joins TRBV20-1 and TRBJ1-2; no definite D call. The origin of this receptor is a man in his sixties in good health. The CDR3 is CSASWAGANYGYTF. The CDR3 DNA reads as TGCAGTGCCTCGTGGGCAGGAGCTAACTATGGCTACACCTTC.